These 27 T cell receptor beta chains originate from one sample sequenced in a study of Ad26.COV2.S vaccination and SARS-CoV-2 variants. Assay: immunoSEQ multiplex PCR; the TCRdb copy retains only in-frame clones and omits some. Of around 340,000 clones in the sample, around nine tenths were seen once. Regarding treatment: some 19 received Ad26.COV2.S at low or high dose, single or two shots; about 5 received placebo; per-sample allocation not given. Specimens were obtained on day 63 following the first vaccine or placebo injection. This specimen was peripheral blood, taken in a trial of Ad26.COV2.S vaccine versus placebo. These receptors were obtained from a person between 18 and 59 years old who received the Ad26.COV2.S COVID-19 vaccine or a placebo.

The chain carries TRBV6-5 and TRBJ2-7; maybe TRBD1 (6 bases). Trimming removed 6 bases at V and 6 bases at J, with 15 bases between. Germline CDR1 is MNHEY and CDR2 is SVGAGI. The CDR3 extends over 13 amino acids. As DNA, the CDR3 is TGTGCCAGCAGCCCCCAGGGGACCCGCGAGCAGTACTTC. Translation: CASSPQGTREQYF.

V and J are TRBV7-2 and TRBJ1-2, with no clear D. Germline assignment: CDR1 SGHTA and CDR2 FQGNSA. The CDR3 sequence is 13 residues long. Between the trimmed V and J ends, which lost 5 bases and 4 bases, there was a span of 11 bases. CDR3 coding DNA: TGTGCCAGCAGCGAACAGCGGGGCTATGGCTACACCTTC. It translates to CASSEQRGYGYTF.

This chain joins TRBV5-4 and TRBJ2-2, with D perhaps TRBD2 (6 bases). V gave up 0 bases and J gave up 4 bases, with 16 bases separating them. CDR1 is SGHNT and CDR2 is YYREEE in the germline V gene (reference sequence). The CDR3 totals 17 residues. CDR3 DNA sequence: TGTGCCAGCAGCTTGGTGGGCGGCGGGAAGGGCACCGGGGAGCTGTTTTTT. Protein: CASSLVGGGKGTGELFF.

The chain has TRBV10-3 and TRBJ2-3; D is unclear. The CDR3 has 15 amino acids. CDR1 ENHRY and CDR2 SYGVKD come from the germline V gene. Trimming took off 5 bases at V and 5 bases at J, with 17 bases between the two ends. The DNA of the CDR3 is TGTGCCATCAGTCACCAAACCACGACCCTAGATACGCAGTATTTT. The encoded protein is CAISHQTTTLDTQYF.

The chain uses TRBV5-8 and TRBJ2-1; perhaps TRBD1 as D (6 bases). Trimming stripped 1 base from V and 3 bases from J, with 14 bases between. This CDR3 contains 16 residues. Germline V gene data show CDR1 as SGHTS and CDR2 as YDEGEE. CDR3 in DNA: TGTGCCAGCAGCTTGTTTGCGACAGGTATCTACAATGAGCAGTTCTTC. Protein: CASSLFATGIYNEQFF.

The chain combines TRBV18 with TRBJ2-1, with 9 bases lining up with TRBD2. The V segment lost 3 bases and the J segment 1 base; nucleotides outside the gene matches: 1. Germline V lookup: CDR1 KGHSH, CDR2 LQKENI. The CDR3 spans 15 residues. Written as DNA, the CDR3 is TGTGCCAGCTCACCTCTAGCGGGGTCCTACAATGAGCAGTTCTTC. Protein sequence: CASSPLAGSYNEQFF. The full variable domain, rest sourced from reference TRBV18 and TRBJ2-1, is NAGVMQNPRHLVRRRGQEARLRCSPMKGHSHVYWYRQLPEEGLKFMVYLQKENIIDESGMPKERFSAEFPKEGPSILRIQQVVRGDSAAYFCASSPLAGSYNEQFFGPGTRLTVL.

This clone was counted a single time. This chain joins TRBV28 and TRBJ1-6, with 7 bases fitting TRBD1. The V and J ends lost 3 bases and 10 bases, in that order; junction bases with no gene match: 15. The CDR3 spans 17 residues. In germline, CDR1 is MDHEN, CDR2 SYDVKM. CDR3: CASSFIEGATDDSPLHF. The CDR3 region has the DNA TGTGCCAGCAGTTTTATTGAGGGGGCGACGGATGACTCACCCCTCCACTTT.

This chain connects TRBV7-2 to TRBJ2-3; maybe TRBD2 (5 bases). The CDR3 spans 17 residues. Per the germline V gene, CDR1 is SGHTA and CDR2 is FQGNSA. Trimming pared 1 base from V and 0 bases from J, leaving 14 bases between. The CDR3 DNA reads as TGTGCCAGCAGCTTAGATTCCAGCGGAGCCAGCACAGATACGCAGTATTTT. Translation: CASSLDSSGASTDTQYF.

The rearrangement uses TRBV6-2 or TRBV6-3 and TRBJ2-2, with 9 bases lining up with TRBD2. Germline CDR1 reads MNHEY; CDR2 reads SVGEGT. The CDR3 covers 15 residues. The J segment lost 5 bases and the V segment lost 5 bases, leaving 6 bases of the junction unmatched. The CDR3 spells CASSHLAGGTGELFF. CDR3 nucleotide sequence: TGTGCCAGCAGTCACCTTGCGGGGGGGACCGGGGAGCTGTTTTTT.

The rearrangement joins TRBV6-2 or TRBV6-3 to TRBJ1-1, with D maybe TRBD1 (6 bases). The CDR3 length is 14 residues. V dropped 2 bases and J dropped 5 bases, with 12 bases sitting between them. CDR1 MNHEY and CDR2 SVGEGT come from the germline V gene. CDR3 in DNA: TGTGCCAGCAGTTACAGGGGGGGGGCAACTGAAGCTTTCTTT. Amino acids: CASSYRGGATEAFF.

This chain connects TRBV5-1 to TRBJ2-2; possibly TRBD1 or TRBD2 for D (10 bases each). Germline CDR1 is SGHRS and CDR2 is YFSETQ. With 3 bases removed from V and 1 base from J, the gap between germline ends came to 34 bases. The CDR3 has 23 residues. The CDR3 DNA is TGCGCCAGCAGCTGGGCTTTGACAGGGGGCGATCTAGCGGGAGCCTTGAACACCGGGGAGCTGTTTTTT. Translated, it gives CASSWALTGGDLAGALNTGELFF.

The V call is TRBV28, the J call TRBJ2-2, with D perhaps being TRBD1 or TRBD2 (5 bases each). Germline V gives CDR1 MDHEN, CDR2 SYDVKM. The ends were cut back, 6 bases at V and 3 bases at J, with 8 bases in the middle. CDR3 length: 13 residues. DNA for the CDR3: TGTGCCAGCAGGGGGACGGACACCGGGGAGCTGTTTTTT. Its translation is CASRGTDTGELFF.

The genes are TRBV29-1 and TRBJ1-2; TRBD1 matches at 7 bases. The CDR3 is 13 amino acids. Germline V gene sequence: CDR1 SQVTM, CDR2 ANQGSEA. CDR3 nucleotide sequence: TGCAGGACAATGGGCGGCCAGGGGGATGGCTACACCTTC. It specifies CRTMGGQGDGYTF.

This chain joins TRBV11-2 and TRBJ2-1; 8 nucleotides align to TRBD2. The germline V gene encodes CDR1 SGHAT and CDR2 FQNNGV. The CDR3 is 14 residues long. The junction had 9 bases not matched to a gene; V was cut back by 8 bases and J by 6 bases. CDR3: CASGAGALSNEQFF. CDR3 nucleotide sequence: TGTGCCAGCGGAGCGGGAGCCCTCTCCAATGAGCAGTTCTTC.

The CDR3 is CASSSSSGSYTEAFF. In DNA, the CDR3 is TGCGCCAGCAGCTCCTCGTCAGGGTCTTACACTGAAGCTTTCTTT. The chain combines TRBV5-1 with TRBJ1-1, with a weak D call TRBD1 (5 bases). This CDR3 is built from 15 residues. Trimming stripped 3 bases from V and 3 bases from J, with 15 bases between. The germline V gene has CDR1 SGHRS and CDR2 YFSETQ.

The V gene is TRBV2, the J gene TRBJ2-7; D is undetermined. The CDR3 has 12 amino acids. Per germline, CDR1 SNHLY and CDR2 FYNNEI. V was cut by 5 bases and J by 4 bases, with 9 bases left in between. The chain's CDR3 is CASSNRAYEQYF. The CDR3 DNA reads TGTGCCAGCAGTAACAGAGCGTACGAGCAGTACTTC.

J is TRBJ2-7 and V is TRBV28; 13 bases match TRBD2. This CDR3 is built from 15 residues. The V gene's germline CDR1 is MDHEN and CDR2 SYDVKM. V shed 6 bases and J 5 bases; nucleotides not matched to a gene: 7. Here the CDR3 DNA reads TGTGCCAGCAGCAGGACTAGCGGGAGCGACCACGAGCAGTACTTC. Its translation is CASSRTSGSDHEQYF.

The chain carries TRBV6-6 and TRBJ1-1; no clear D gene. The CDR3 consists of 16 residues. V was cut by 5 bases and J by 0 bases, with 16 bases left in between. Germline V lookup: CDR1 MNHNY, CDR2 SVGAGI (reference sequence). The CDR3, as DNA: TGTGCCAGCAGTATCCAGGCTCCGGCTATGAACACTGAAGCTTTCTTT. It yields the protein CASSIQAPAMNTEAFF.

The chain carries TRBV7-9 and TRBJ2-7, with D tentatively TRBD2 (6 bases). The CDR3 consists of 14 residues. The germline gives CDR1 SEHNR, CDR2 FQNEAQ (reference sequence). V lost 2 bases and J lost 4, with 12 bases in between. CDR3 loop: CASSLRGVSYEQYF. CDR3 nucleotide sequence: TGTGCCAGCAGCTTACGCGGGGTATCGTACGAGCAGTACTTC.

This chain uses TRBV2 with TRBJ2-2; 7 bases align to TRBD2. Trimming at V came to 7 bases and at J to 2 bases, leaving 10 bases not matched to a gene. This CDR3 has 16 residues. Germline CDR1 and CDR2: SNHLY and FYNNEI. The CDR3 loop reads CASTGERGRNTGELFF. CDR3 DNA sequence: TGTGCCAGCACCGGGGAGCGGGGTAGAAACACCGGGGAGCTGTTTTTT.

The chain couples TRBV9 to TRBJ1-2; D may be TRBD1 (6 bases). The V end lost 4 bases, the J end lost 2 bases, and 12 bases lay between the germline ends. This CDR3 spans 14 amino acids. The V gene's germline CDR1 is SGDLS and CDR2 YYNGEE. The CDR3 sequence is CASSHGGGNYGYTF. The CDR3 DNA follows: TGTGCCAGCAGCCATGGGGGCGGGAACTATGGCTACACCTTC.

The chain has TRBV19 and TRBJ2-1, with 8 bases matching TRBD2. From germline, CDR1 is LNHDA and CDR2 SQIVND (reference sequence). V dropped 3 bases and J dropped 7; count of bases not matched to a gene: 14. The CDR3 has 17 residues. The CDR3, as DNA: TGTGCCAGTAGTATGGGGACGAGAAGCGGGAGAAGGAATGAGCAGTTCTTC. This gives the protein CASSMGTRSGRRNEQFF.

CDR3 in DNA: TGTGCCAGCAAGCCAGGCCGAACCGTAAACTATGGCTACACCTTC. This encodes CASKPGRTVNYGYTF. The rearrangement uses TRBV6-5 and TRBJ1-2; D is unresolved. V lost 7 bases and J 2 bases, leaving 17 bases between the germline ends. Germline V gene lookup returns CDR1 MNHEY and CDR2 SVGAGI. The CDR3 consists of 15 residues.

The gene calls are TRBV9 and TRBJ2-7; a weak D match, TRBD2 (5 bases). Trimming left V 3 bases short and J 0 bases short, with 7 bases between. Germline CDR1 and CDR2: SGDLS and YYNGEE. The CDR3 extends over 13 amino acids. The DNA for the CDR3 is TGTGCCAGCAGCGGAACTAGCTCCTACGAGCAGTACTTC. This gives the protein CASSGTSSYEQYF.

The chain recombines TRBV28 with TRBJ2-1; TRBD2 agrees at 12 bases. The V gene end was trimmed by 4 bases and the J gene end by 7 bases; junction bases not matched to a gene: 8. CDR1 and CDR2 (germline): MDHEN, SYDVKM. CDR3 length: 16 residues. The CDR3 nucleotides are TGTGCCAGCAGTTCCTCGACTAGCGGGAGTTGGAATGAGCAGTTCTTC. Its translation is CASSSSTSGSWNEQFF.

The chain couples TRBV15 to TRBJ2-1; D tentatively reads TRBD1 or TRBD2 (5 bases each). Trimming removed 0 bases at V and 0 bases at J, with 15 bases between. The germline V gene has CDR1 LNHNV and CDR2 YYDKDF (reference sequence). The CDR3 is 18 amino acids. CDR3 amino acids: CATSRDGGVRVSYNEQFF. The CDR3 nucleotides read TGTGCCACCAGCAGAGATGGGGGTGTCCGGGTCTCCTACAATGAGCAGTTCTTC.

The V call is TRBV9, the J call TRBJ2-7; TRBD2 matches 10 bases. Losses at the gene ends were 0 bases for V and 4 bases for J; bases not matched to a gene: 1. Germline V gene lookup returns CDR1 SGDLS and CDR2 YYNGEE. This CDR3 has 14 amino acids. The CDR3 bases are TGTGCCAGCAGCGTAGCGACTAGCGGGTACGAGCAGTACTTC. Translation gives CASSVATSGYEQYF. The complete variable domain, with remaining parts taken from reference TRBV9 and TRBJ2-7, reads DSGVTQTPKHLITATGQRVTLRCSPRSGDLSVYWYQQSLDQGLQFLIQYYNGEERAKGNILERFSAQQFPDLHSELNLSSLELGDSALYFCASSVATSGYEQYFGPGTRLTVT.